The subject of this entry is one T cell receptor (beta chain). Assay: immunoSEQ multiplex PCR; the TCRdb copy retains only in-frame clones and omits some. Of 130,000 or so clones in the sample, approximately 90% were seen once. The length of the CDR3 is 15 residues. The V and J ends lost 6 bases and 3 bases respectively, with 18 bases between them. Per the germline V gene, CDR1 is SNHLY and CDR2 is FYNNEI. One Seattle source followed patients from active infection through their disease course. The sample belongs to a study of blood T cell repertoires in COVID-19. The specimen was peripheral blood. This chain connects TRBV2 to TRBJ2-7, with a tentative D call TRBD2 (7 bases). The TCR comes from a human donor with COVID-19, enrolled during active disease. The donor label of this sample is uncertain. The CDR3 region has the DNA TGTGCCAGCAGCGCTTCCAGGGGAGGGCTCTACGAGCAGTACTTC. As protein: CASSASRGGLYEQYF.